This TCR beta chain was sequenced during a study of Graves' ophthalmopathy and Graves' hyperthyroidism. Diagnostic conclusions were grounded in clinical symptoms, serum thyroxine, TRAb, thyroid ultrasound and orbital computed tomography. Out of 9.5 to 10 ml of fresh peripheral blood, PBMCs were obtained. Regarding the study as a whole: The 13-signature model separated ophthalmopathy from stable hyperthyroidism at roughly 90% sensitivity and around 81% specificity. Most clonotypes expanded in thyroid above 0.001 frequency were present in blood too.

This clonotype appeared a single time. Its antigen is unknown. Germline and junction disagree at one end, which may indicate a read error. This CDR3 comprises 15 residues. Germline-derived CDR1 and CDR2 are LNHDA and SQIVND (reference sequence). From RNA, the CDR3 regions of TCR beta chains were amplified and sequenced. Second-round multiplex PCR came after a first-round RT-PCR that employed HTBI primers. TCRdb re-analysed the multiplex PCR reads in MiXCR, keeping a single row per CDR3 protein. The top ten hold approximately 7% of the sample, which has about 620,000 distinct CDR3 sequences, 22% seen once.

Sequences were obtained from peripheral blood. The chain uses TRBV19 and TRBJ2-7, with 8 bases lining up with TRBD1. This TCR was recovered from a woman aged 18-35 years with stable Graves' hyperthyroidism. Some clones in this sample may be carry-over from other donors' samples. CDR3 sequence (DNA): TGTGCCAATAGTATCCACGGGACAGGCTCCTACGAGCAGTACTTC. It yields the protein CANSIHGTGSYEQYF. Combining the CDR3 with reference TRBV19 and TRBJ2-7 gives the whole variable domain DGGITQSPKYLFRKEGQNVTLSCEQNLNHDAMYWYRQDPGQGLRLIYYSQIVNDFQKGDIAEGYSVSREKKESFPLTVTSAQKNPTAFYLCANSIHGTGSYEQYFGPGTRLTVT.